This paragraph reports one T cell receptor beta chain. The protocol was immunoSEQ multiplex PCR, while the TCRdb copy is restricted to in-frame clones and leaves out a portion. The top ten hold about 2.5% of the sample, which has about 75,000 clones, under 90% seen once. The trim removed 4 bases at V and 0 bases at J, leaving 3 bases unmatched. The CDR3 totals 17 residues. Germline CDR1 is MGHRA and CDR2 is YSYEKL. The sample is drawn from a study of blood T cell repertoires in COVID-19. The receptor was derived from a human donor in a cohort sampled during active COVID-19. This chain links TRBV4-1 with TRBJ2-7, with 16 bases lining up with TRBD2. Material for sequencing was peripheral blood. The CDR3 region is CASSRGLAGGTSYEQYF. As DNA, the CDR3 is TGCGCCAGCAGCCGGGGACTAGCGGGGGGGACCTCCTACGAGCAGTACTTC.